The 8 T cell receptor beta chains below all came from one sample that was sequenced in a study of vaccination and CD4 T cells after COVID-19. Sample treatment: roughly 11-day PBMC culture with coronavirus spike peptide pools or control peptides (ViraFEST assay). An unexposed donor provided the CD4+ T cells, which were collected before the COVID-19 pandemic (2011-2018). These TCRs are of unknown antigen specificity. With the Oncomine TCR Beta short-read assay, DNA from cultured CD4+ T cells was sequenced. Cultures of CD4+ T cells served as the source for extracting genomic DNA. One entry per CDR3 protein results from TCRdb running MiXCR on the PCR reads. The repertoire holds 8,500 to 9,500 distinct CDR3 sequences, with roughly a third as singletons. The sequencing input was CD4+ T cells from blood, cultured in vitro. The receptors derive from a human donor in good health.

The chain has TRBV28 and TRBJ1-6; 9 nucleotides align to TRBD1. J gave up 8 bases and V 6 bases, and 2 bases lay outside the gene matches. This CDR3 is 13 amino acids long. The germline V gene encodes CDR1 MDHEN and CDR2 SYDVKM. The CDR3 nucleotides read TGTGCCAGCAGGCGGGACAGGGATTCACCCCTCCACTTT. Its protein is CASRRDRDSPLHF.

The chain employs TRBV30 and TRBJ1-5; no definite D call. V dropped 4 bases and J dropped 6 bases, with 4 bases sitting between them. The germline V gene encodes CDR1 GTSNPN and CDR2 SVGIG (reference sequence). The CDR3 is made up of 10 amino acids. CDR3 DNA sequence: TGTGCCTGGACTGGTCAGCCCCAGCATTTT. Protein product: CAWTGQPQHF.

This clonotype has a handful of counts. The chain has TRBV7-9 and TRBJ1-1, with D unclear. Trimming stripped 6 bases from V and 0 bases from J, with 5 bases between. Germline CDR1 is SEHNR and CDR2 is FQNEAQ (reference sequence). This CDR3 spans 12 amino acids. CDR3 sequence reads: CASSRMNTEAFF. DNA of the CDR3: TGTGCCAGCAGTCGCATGAACACTGAAGCTTTCTTT.

The V gene is TRBV6-1, the J gene TRBJ1-2; 12 bases map to TRBD1. This CDR3 is 18 amino acids long. CDR1 is MNHNS, CDR2 SASEGT, per germline. After removal of 6 bases from V and 4 bases from J, the junction contained 15 bases not matched to a gene. CDR3 amino acids: CASRDGPGQGAHGYGYTF. CDR3 DNA sequence: TGTGCCAGCAGGGACGGACCGGGACAGGGGGCGCATGGCTATGGCTACACCTTC.

Only one count was recorded for this clonotype. This sequence joins TRBV21-1 and TRBJ2-3; the table's D call, TRBD2, has no DNA check behind it. TRBV21-1 has pseudogene status. This CDR3 has 15 amino acids. DNA for the CDR3: TGTGCCAGCCGCTCCTCTAGCGAAGGCACAGATACGCAGTATTTT. It translates to CASRSSSEGTDTQYF.

V and J are TRBV7-2 and TRBJ2-1; D unclear. Germline V lookup: CDR1 SGHTA, CDR2 FQGNSA. The CDR3 is 15 residues long. Trimming took off 1 base at V and 0 bases at J, with 7 bases between the two ends. The CDR3 sequence is CASSLVRSSYNEQFF. DNA of the CDR3: TGTGCCAGCAGCTTAGTCAGGAGCTCCTACAATGAGCAGTTCTTC.

This chain uses TRBV18 with TRBJ1-5; maybe TRBD1 (5 bases). V lost 3 bases, J lost 4 bases, and 13 bases lay in between. This CDR3 region has 15 residues. The germline gives CDR1 KGHSH, CDR2 LQKENI. The CDR3 here is CASSPLPGGNQPQHF. The CDR3 coding sequence is TGTGCCAGCTCACCTCTACCTGGGGGAAATCAGCCCCAGCATTTT.

This clonotype was seen a handful of times. The chain couples TRBV20-1 to TRBJ1-1, with 8 positions matching TRBD1. The CDR3 length is 13 residues. CDR1 DFQATT and CDR2 SNEGSKA come from the germline V gene (reference sequence). After removal of 5 bases from V and 5 bases from J, the junction contained 7 bases not matched to a gene. In DNA form, the CDR3 reads TGCAGTGCTGGGGGACAGGTGGGGACTGAAGCTTTCTTT. The encoded protein is CSAGGQVGTEAFF.